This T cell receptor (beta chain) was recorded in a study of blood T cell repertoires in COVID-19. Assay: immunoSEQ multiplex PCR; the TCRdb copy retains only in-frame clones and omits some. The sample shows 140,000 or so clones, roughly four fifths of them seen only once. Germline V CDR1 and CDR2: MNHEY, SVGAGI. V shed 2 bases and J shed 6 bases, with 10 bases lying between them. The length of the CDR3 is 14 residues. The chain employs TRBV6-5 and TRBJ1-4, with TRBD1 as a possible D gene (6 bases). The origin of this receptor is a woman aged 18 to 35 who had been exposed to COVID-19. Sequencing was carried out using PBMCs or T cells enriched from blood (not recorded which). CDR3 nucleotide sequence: TGTGCCAGCAGTTACGGGGGGGCCGATGAAAAACTGTTTTTT. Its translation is CASSYGGADEKLFF.